The 8 T cell receptor beta chains given below trace back to one sample, sequenced in a study of CD8 T cells in ankylosing spondylitis. Via MiXCR, TCRdb re-called the 5' RACE reads, giving one row per CDR3 protein. The sample consists of 85,000 to 100,000 distinct CDR3 sequences, around 10% of them appearing once. The source material was blood, either unsorted or a sorted T cell fraction (not recorded which). The receptors derive from a male donor with ankylosing spondylitis or in good health (not recorded which).

This clonotype was counted ten times or more. The chain employs TRBV9 and TRBJ2-5; D remains ambiguous. From germline, CDR1 is SGDLS and CDR2 YYNGEE. This CDR3 region has 15 residues. V lost 0 bases, J lost 5 bases, and 14 bases lay in between. The CDR3 loop reads CASSVGLALGETQYF. In DNA, the CDR3 is TGTGCCAGCAGCGTAGGTCTGGCTTTGGGCGAGACCCAGTACTTC.

This clonotype has ten or more counts. The chain links TRBV7-3 to TRBJ2-7; perhaps TRBD1 as D (6 bases). V was clipped by 5 bases and J by 2 bases, with 16 bases between them. CDR1 is SGHTA and CDR2 is FQGTGA in the germline V gene. The CDR3 has 15 amino acids. This CDR3 reads CASSITQGQAYEQYF. As DNA, the CDR3 is TGTGCCAGCAGCATCACCCAGGGACAAGCCTACGAGCAGTACTTC. Looking up the rest from reference TRBV7-3 and TRBJ2-7 gives the full variable domain: GAGVSQTPSNKVTEKGKYVELRCDPISGHTALYWYRQSLGQGPEFLIYFQGTGAADDSGLPNDRFFAVRPEGSVSTLKIQRTERGDSAVYLCASSITQGQAYEQYFGPGTRLTVT.

This clonotype was recorded many times. V gene TRBV12-3 or TRBV12-4 combines with J gene TRBJ2-1; possibly TRBD2 for D (6 bases). Trimming stripped 2 bases from V and 5 bases from J, with 10 bases between. The CDR3 has 14 residues. CDR3: CASSLFGTDNEQFF. CDR3 DNA: TGTGCCAGCAGTTTATTTGGGACTGACAATGAGCAGTTCTTC.

The table lists this clonotype with many counts. V gene TRBV12-3 or TRBV12-4 combines with J gene TRBJ2-7; 7 bases fit TRBD2. This CDR3 is 13 amino acids long. Trimming at V came to 3 bases and at J to 9 bases, leaving 8 bases not matched to a gene. CDR3 loop: CASSFGGGVVQYF. CDR3 nucleotide sequence: TGTGCCAGCAGTTTTGGGGGAGGGGTAGTGCAGTACTTC.

This clonotype was seen ten or more times. This chain joins TRBV15 and TRBJ2-7; possibly TRBD1 or TRBD2 for D (6 bases each). The CDR3 consists of 17 residues. Germline-derived CDR1 and CDR2 are LNHNV and YYDKDF (reference sequence). Between the trimmed V and J ends, which lost 4 bases and 4 bases, there was a span of 23 bases. CDR3 nucleotides: TGTGCCACCAGCAAAGTACTCGGAGGGGGTATTGTTTACGAGCAGTACTTC. As protein: CATSKVLGGGIVYEQYF.

Of note for this clonotype: A junction end diverges from the germline sequence, so it may reflect a read error. The rearrangement links TRBV7-2 to TRBJ1-5; 8 bases are a match to TRBD1. The CDR3 totals 15 residues. Germline-derived CDR1 and CDR2 are SGHTA and FQGNSA. The chain's CDR3 is CASSLVGQVNQPQHF. The CDR3 DNA sequence: TGTGCCAGCAGTTTAGTGGGACAGGTCAATCAGCCCCAGCATTTT.

This clonotype was counted many times. This chain uses TRBV2 with TRBJ2-3; TRBD2 matches 9 bases. Germline V gene lookup returns CDR1 SNHLY and CDR2 FYNNEI. The V segment lost 6 bases and the J segment 5 bases; nucleotides outside the gene matches: 9. CDR3 length: 15 residues. In nucleotides, the CDR3 is TGTGCCAGCAGCGCGCTAGCGGGGAGAGGAGATACGCAGTATTTT. Its translation: CASSALAGRGDTQYF.

This clonotype was seen ten or more times. The rearrangement links TRBV20-1 to TRBJ2-1; D remains ambiguous. This CDR3 is 12 amino acids long. V was shortened by 5 bases and J by 5 bases, with 10 bases between the two germline ends. CDR1 and CDR2 from the germline V gene are DFQATT and SNEGSKA (reference sequence). CDR3 region: CSAFLLDNEQFF. The CDR3 bases are TGCAGTGCTTTTCTCCTAGACAATGAGCAGTTCTTC.